The sample holds a few counts of the clone carrying this T cell receptor beta chain. The antigen remains unidentified. CDR3 length equals 15 residues. V shed 6 bases and J 0 bases; nucleotides not matched to a gene: 7. Germline CDR1 and CDR2: MGHDK and SYGVNS. The authors ran a second PCR of 7 to 11 cycles using a sample-barcoded 5' primer and a J-beta primer mix. Every single cDNA molecule received a tag from a template-switch adaptor with 12 random nucleotides. TCRdb re-called the 5' RACE reads through MiXCR, storing one row per CDR3 protein. This table holds some 800,000 distinct CDR3 sequences, around two fifths found once. This specimen belongs to a study of blood T cells in healthy people across ages. Study results and caveats: In the absence of known donor CMV status, changes in expanded clonotypes were possibly confounded. Naive T cell percentage strongly correlated with TCR beta diversity. Among long-lived donors, naive CD4+ cells were more numerous and diversity higher than in aged donors.

Sequencing was carried out using blood. The receptor comes from a man aged 55 to 70 in good health. This chain uses TRBV25-1 with TRBJ2-5, with 7 bases matching TRBD2. Written as DNA, the CDR3 is TGTGCCAGCAGGGGGACTAAATCCAACCAAGAGACCCAGTACTTC. It codes for CASRGTKSNQETQYF.